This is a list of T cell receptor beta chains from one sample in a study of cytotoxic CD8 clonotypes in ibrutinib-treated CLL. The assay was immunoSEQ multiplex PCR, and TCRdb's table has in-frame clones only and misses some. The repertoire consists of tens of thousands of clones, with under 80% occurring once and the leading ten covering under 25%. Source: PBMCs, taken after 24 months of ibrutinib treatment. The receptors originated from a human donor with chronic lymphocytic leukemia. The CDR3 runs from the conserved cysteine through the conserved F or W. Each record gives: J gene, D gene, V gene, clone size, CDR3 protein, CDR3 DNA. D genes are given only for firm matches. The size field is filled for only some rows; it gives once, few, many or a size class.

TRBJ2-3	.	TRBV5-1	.	CASSLQPSLTDTQYF	TGCGCCAGCAGCTTGCAGCCGTCGCTCACAGATACGCAGTATTTT
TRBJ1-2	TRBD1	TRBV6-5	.	CASSYDRGYGYTF	TGTGCCAGCAGTTACGACAGGGGCTATGGCTACACCTTC
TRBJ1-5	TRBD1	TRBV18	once	CASSRRPGQGMNQPQHF	TGTGCCAGCTCACGACGGCCAGGACAGGGAATGAATCAGCCCCAGCATTTT
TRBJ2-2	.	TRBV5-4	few	CASRSLGSDISGELFF	TGTGCCAGCAGAAGTCTCGGGAGCGATATCTCCGGGGAGCTGTTTTTT
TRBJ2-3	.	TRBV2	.	CASNGVLYVPLGDTQYF	TGTGCCAGCAATGGAGTACTCTACGTTCCTTTGGGAGATACGCAGTATTTT
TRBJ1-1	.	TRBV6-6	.	CASSYSGGLNTEAFF	TGTGCCAGCAGTTACTCAGGGGGACTGAACACTGAAGCTTTCTTT
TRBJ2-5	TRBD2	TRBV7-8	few	CASSLGLAVETQYF	TGTGCCAGCAGCTTGGGACTAGCTGTAGAGACCCAGTACTTC
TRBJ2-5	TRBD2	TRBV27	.	CASRLAGGQETQYF	TGTGCCAGCAGACTAGCGGGGGGACAAGAGACCCAGTACTTC
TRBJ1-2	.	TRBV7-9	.	CASTLVGGNYGYTF	TGTGCCAGCACCCTAGTCGGGGGTAACTATGGCTACACCTTC
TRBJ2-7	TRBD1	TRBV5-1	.	CASSLAPPGQKDYEQYF	TGCGCCAGCAGCTTGGCCCCACCGGGACAGAAAGATTACGAGCAGTACTTC
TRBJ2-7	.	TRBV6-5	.	CASSRGSYEQYF	TGTGCCAGCAGTAGGGGTTCATACGAGCAGTACTTC
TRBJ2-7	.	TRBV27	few	CASRDSSSYEQYF	TGTGCCAGCAGGGACAGTTCTTCCTACGAGCAGTACTTC
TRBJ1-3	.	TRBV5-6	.	CASSLRGSGNTIYF	TGTGCCAGCAGCTTACGGGGCTCTGGAAACACCATATATTTT
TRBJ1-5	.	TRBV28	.	CASSLVGGRQPQHF	TGTGCCAGCAGTTTGGTGGGGGGCCGTCAGCCCCAGCATTTT
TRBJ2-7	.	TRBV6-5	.	CASSWGWENSYEQYF	TGTGCCAGCAGTTGGGGGTGGGAGAACTCCTACGAGCAGTACTTC
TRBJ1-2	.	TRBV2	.	CASRVSGGPFCTF	TGTGCCAGCAGGGTCTCCGGCGGCCCTTTTTGCACCTTC
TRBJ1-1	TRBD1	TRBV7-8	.	CASSPGRGPKNTEAFF	TGTGCCAGCAGCCCTGGCAGGGGGCCGAAGAACACTGAAGCTTTCTTT
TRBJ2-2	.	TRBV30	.	CAWSSIRTVNTGELFF	TGTGCCTGGAGTTCGATTCGGACAGTCAACACCGGGGAGCTGTTTTTT
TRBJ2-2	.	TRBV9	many	CASSVSSITGELFF	TGTGCCAGCAGCGTATCCAGCATCACCGGGGAGCTGTTTTTT
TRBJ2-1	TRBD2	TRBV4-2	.	CASSQDRGGGGARNEQFF	TGTGCCAGCAGCCAAGATCGAGGAGGCGGGGGGGCCCGGAATGAGCAGTTCTTC
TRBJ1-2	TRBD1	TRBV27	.	CASSLARGQGGYGYTF	TGTGCCAGCAGTTTGGCCCGCGGACAGGGAGGCTATGGCTACACCTTC
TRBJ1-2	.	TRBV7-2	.	CASSLAGGYGYTF	TGTGCCAGCAGCTTAGCAGGGGGCTATGGCTACACCTTC
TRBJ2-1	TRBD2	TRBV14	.	CASSHFGLAANEQFF	TGTGCCAGCAGCCATTTTGGACTAGCGGCCAATGAGCAGTTCTTC
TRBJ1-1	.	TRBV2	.	CASSSRDLPPTEAFF	TGTGCCAGCTCCAGCAGGGACCTTCCGCCCACTGAAGCTTTCTTT
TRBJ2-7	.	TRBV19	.	CASSIGDSYEQYF	TGTGCCAGTAGTATTGGAGACTCCTACGAGCAGTACTTC
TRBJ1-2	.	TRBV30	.	CAWSVGGSGYGYTF	TGTGCCTGGAGTGTAGGGGGAAGTGGGTATGGCTACACCTTC
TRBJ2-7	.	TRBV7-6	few	CASGQGRFEQYF	TGTGCCAGCGGACAAGGGCGGTTCGAGCAGTACTTC
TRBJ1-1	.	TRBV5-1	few	CASSLLAVARGAFF	TGCGCCAGCAGCTTGCTGGCGGTAGCAAGGGGAGCTTTCTTT
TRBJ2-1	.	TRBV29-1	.	CSVGDTPWEQFF	TGCAGCGTGGGAGACACTCCGTGGGAGCAGTTCTTC
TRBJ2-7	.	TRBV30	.	CAWMHRSYEQYF	TGTGCCTGGATGCACCGTTCCTACGAGCAGTACTTC
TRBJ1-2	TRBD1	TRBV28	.	CASSLSPRTGGYGYTF	TGTGCCAGCAGTTTGTCGCCTAGGACAGGGGGCTATGGCTACACCTTC
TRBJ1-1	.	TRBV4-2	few	CASSQDRNWVERTEAFF	TGTGCCAGCAGCCAAGATCGGAATTGGGTCGAGCGGACTGAAGCTTTCTTT
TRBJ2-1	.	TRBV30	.	CAWSFGSSYNEQFF	TGTGCCTGGAGTTTTGGAAGCTCCTACAATGAGCAGTTCTTC
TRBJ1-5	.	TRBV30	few	CAWSVEGNQPQHF	TGTGCCTGGAGTGTTGAGGGAAATCAGCCCCAGCATTTT
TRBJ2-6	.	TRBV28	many	CASSPADTPWAGANVLTF	TGTGCCAGCAGCCCCGCTGACACCCCTTGGGCTGGGGCCAACGTCCTGACTTTC
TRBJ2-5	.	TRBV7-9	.	CASSAIPQETQYF	TGTGCCAGCAGCGCGATCCCCCAAGAGACCCAGTACTTC
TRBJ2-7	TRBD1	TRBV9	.	CASSTGGGAVYEQYF	TGTGCCAGCAGCACAGGGGGCGGTGCGGTTTACGAGCAGTACTTC
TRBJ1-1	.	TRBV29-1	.	CSVARGQGGTEAFF	TGCAGCGTTGCCCGGGGCCAAGGGGGCACTGAAGCTTTCTTT
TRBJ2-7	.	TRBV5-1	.	CASSLGGYPASYEQYF	TGCGCCAGCAGCTTGGGTGGCTACCCTGCCTCCTACGAGCAGTACTTC
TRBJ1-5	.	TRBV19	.	CASSILGSLGQPQHF	TGTGCCAGTAGTATTTTGGGGTCCCTGGGACAGCCCCAGCATTTT
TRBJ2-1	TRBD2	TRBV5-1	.	CASSLWGGAGDSYNEQFF	TGCGCCAGCAGCTTGTGGGGCGGGGCGGGAGACTCCTACAATGAGCAGTTCTTC
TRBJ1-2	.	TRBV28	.	CASSLGGFDYGYTF	TGTGCCAGCAGTTTAGGTGGTTTCGACTATGGCTACACCTTC
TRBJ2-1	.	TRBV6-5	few	CASSYWTPPAEQFF	TGTGCCAGCAGTTACTGGACTCCTCCCGCGGAGCAGTTCTTC
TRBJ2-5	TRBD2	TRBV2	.	CASIWTSGRAGTQYF	TGTGCCAGCATCTGGACTAGCGGAAGGGCGGGGACCCAGTACTTC
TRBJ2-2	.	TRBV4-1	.	CASSPTLLSGELFF	TGCGCCAGCAGCCCAACTCTGTTATCCGGGGAGCTGTTTTTT